This T cell receptor (beta chain) was observed in a study of T cells in Graves' hyperthyroidism and ophthalmopathy. Study-level results: Model-based prediction identified ophthalmopathy a median about 7 months prior to its onset. Stable hyperthyroidism was told apart from ophthalmopathy by a model built on 13 V-J features.

What was amplified from RNA transcripts were TCR beta CDR3 regions. TCR CDR3 underwent first-round RT-PCR with the HTBI primer set. TCRdb itself ran the multiplex PCR reads through MiXCR, one entry per CDR3 protein. Among about 840,000 distinct CDR3 sequences, 38% were seen once, and the ten largest hold 7.5% to 9.5%. This CDR3 has 13 amino acids. CDR1 and CDR2 from the germline V gene are ENHRY and SYGVKD. With respect to this clonotype: The antigen is not known. One base away lies a much larger clone, so this may be a sequencing read error.

Newly diagnosed hyperthyroidism patients aged 18 to 65 years had disease lasting under 2 months. Criteria for exclusion of patients were uncontrolled infection, other autoimmune disease, pregnancy or lactation. The chain employs TRBV10-3 and TRBJ1-1; TRBD1 matches at 7 bases. Sequencing used blood. This TCR derives from a man between 18 and 29 years old with Graves' hyperthyroidism. The CDR3 loop reads CTIRRQGNTEAFF. The CDR3 DNA reads TGTACCATCAGGCGACAGGGGAACACTGAAGCTTTCTTT.